Each of the 13 T cell receptor beta chains below was sequenced from the same sample in a study of blood T cells in healthy people across ages. Combining a sample-barcoded 5' primer with a J-beta primer mix, a second PCR ran for roughly 7 to 11 cycles. TCRdb analysed the 5' RACE reads with MiXCR anew, one entry per CDR3 protein. The table shows about 570,000 distinct CDR3 sequences, with 27% occurring only once. The sample was blood. The receptors here all came from a woman between 65 and 79 years old in good health.

J is TRBJ2-2 and V is TRBV6-4; D remains ambiguous. The CDR3 is 15 amino acids. The germline gives CDR1 MRHNA, CDR2 SNTAGT. Trimming stripped 8 bases from V and 2 bases from J, with 15 bases between. The DNA of the CDR3 is TGTGCCAGCGGACGGAAGACACCTAACACCGGGGAGCTGTTTTTT. It codes for CASGRKTPNTGELFF.

This clonotype was counted a few times. The chain combines TRBV7-8 with TRBJ2-2, with D uncertain. Per the germline V gene, CDR1 is SGHVS and CDR2 is FQNEAQ. The CDR3 has 14 residues. Trimming took off 1 base at V and 12 bases at J, with 15 bases between the two ends. The CDR3 region has the DNA TGTGCCAGCAGCTTAGTGTACGGCCCTCGGCAGCTGTTTTTT. Amino acid sequence: CASSLVYGPRQLFF.

The rearrangement joins TRBV9 to TRBJ2-3, with 13 nucleotides matching TRBD2. The CDR3 has 14 amino acids. CDR1 SGDLS and CDR2 YYNGEE come from the germline V gene. The ends lost 3 bases at V and 7 bases at J; junction bases unmatched: 2. DNA of the CDR3: TGTGCCAGCAGCGGGGGACTAGCGGGGTATACGCAGTATTTT. Its translation: CASSGGLAGYTQYF.

Concerning this clonotype: The junction shows a germline mismatch at one end, possibly a read error. The CDR3 is CAGSTGQGRQPQHF. As DNA, the CDR3 is TGTGCCGGCAGTACCGGACAGGGACGTCAGCCCCAGCATTTT. The chain couples TRBV12-3 or TRBV12-4 to TRBJ1-5; 8 bases fit TRBD1. The CDR3 extends over 14 amino acids.

The chain couples TRBV3-1 to TRBJ1-1; the match to TRBD1 covers 8 bases. Germline CDR1 LGHDT, CDR2 YNNKEL (reference sequence). J lost 4 bases, V lost 1 base, and 8 bases had no gene match. This CDR3 contains 16 residues. The CDR3 spells CASSQGAGGKVTEAFF. CDR3 in DNA: TGTGCCAGCAGCCAAGGGGCAGGGGGCAAGGTCACTGAAGCTTTCTTT.

The V call is TRBV20-1, the J call TRBJ1-6; D remains unclear. CDR3 length: 15 amino acids. The V gene lost 4 bases and the J gene lost 10 bases, with 20 bases spanning the gap. CDR1 and CDR2 (germline): DFQATT, SNEGSKA (reference sequence). CDR3 coding DNA: TGCAGTGCTAAAGTCTGGGGTTCGTCGGGATCACCCCTCCACTTT. Translating gives CSAKVWGSSGSPLHF.

The chain employs TRBV5-1 and TRBJ1-1, with 10 bases identical to TRBD1. V dropped 2 bases and J dropped 6; count of bases not matched to a gene: 10. Germline CDR1 SGHRS, CDR2 YFSETQ. The CDR3 has 16 amino acids. In DNA form, the CDR3 reads TGCGCCAGCAGCTTTCAAATGACAGGGGGCTTAGCTGAAGCTTTCTTT. It specifies CASSFQMTGGLAEAFF.

This chain connects TRBV5-5 to TRBJ2-5, with TRBD2 identical over 13 bases. The CDR3 loop spans 16 amino acids. Germline V gene lookup returns CDR1 SGHKS and CDR2 YYEKEE (reference sequence). The V segment lost 5 bases and the J segment 2 bases; nucleotides outside the gene matches: 6. In DNA form, the CDR3 reads TGTGCCAGCAGGTCGACTAGCGGGGGGTATCAAGAGACCCAGTACTTC. This sequence encodes CASRSTSGGYQETQYF.

V gene TRBV7-9 combines with J gene TRBJ2-2, with D perhaps given as TRBD1 or TRBD2 (6 bases each). There are 16 residues in the CDR3. Germline V CDR1 and CDR2: SEHNR, FQNEAQ (reference sequence). The V and J ends lost 5 bases and 4 bases respectively, with 17 bases between them. Written as DNA, the CDR3 is TGTGCCAGCAGCCCTCCTGGGGGGCTTGGCACCGGGGAGCTGTTTTTT. Amino acids: CASSPPGGLGTGELFF. The complete variable domain, with remaining parts taken from reference TRBV7-9 and TRBJ2-2, reads DTGVSQNPRHKITKRGQNVTFRCDPISEHNRLYWYRQTLGQGPEFLTYFQNEAQLEKSRLLSDRFSAERPKGSFSTLEIQRTEQGDSAMYLCASSPPGGLGTGELFFGEGSRLTVL.

This chain links TRBV7-2 with TRBJ2-5; either TRBD1 or TRBD2 may supply D (5 bases each). The last part of the DNA fits TRBJ2-1 better; the J call may be wrong. Germline CDR1 reads SGHTA; CDR2 reads FQGNSA. This CDR3 is 19 amino acids long. The CDR3 DNA reads TGTGCCAGCAGCTTCAGGCTAATTTTCCGAACGGGGAGTTCAGGGGAGCAGTTCTTC. Translating it yields CASSFRLIFRTGSSGEQFF.

This clonotype was counted only a few times. V gene TRBV11-2 combines with J gene TRBJ1-2; unclear D gene. Germline V lookup: CDR1 SGHAT, CDR2 FQNNGV. V dropped 4 bases and J dropped 2 bases, with 17 bases sitting between them. The CDR3 runs 16 residues. The CDR3 region is CASSSSRVNRNYGYTF. CDR3 in DNA: TGTGCCAGCAGCTCATCCCGGGTCAACCGAAACTATGGCTACACCTTC.

In this sample, this clonotype turned up a few times. The chain uses TRBV5-1 and TRBJ2-7; 10 bases agree with TRBD1. Per the germline V gene, CDR1 is SGHRS and CDR2 is YFSETQ. CDR3 length: 15 amino acids. With V trimmed by 2 bases and J by 5 bases, 7 bases remained unmatched. CDR3 amino acids: CASSFTPGQGNEQYF. The CDR3 bases are TGCGCCAGCAGCTTTACCCCGGGACAGGGGAACGAGCAGTACTTC.

This clonotype was picked up a small number of times. The chain has TRBV7-2 and TRBJ2-7; TRBD2 agrees at 9 bases. The CDR3 is made up of 16 amino acids. Germline-derived CDR1 and CDR2 are SGHTA and FQGNSA. With V trimmed by 5 bases and J by 2 bases, 10 bases remained unmatched. The CDR3, as DNA: TGTGCCAGCAGCCCCGGGGGTAGCGGGGGAACCTACGAGCAGTACTTC. Its translation is CASSPGGSGGTYEQYF.